Listed below are T cell receptor beta chains from one sample, sequenced in a study of breast tumors, draining lymph nodes, adjacent tissues. One entry per CDR3 protein results from TCRdb running MiXCR on the multiplex PCR reads. The sample comprises 130,000 or so distinct CDR3 sequences, roughly 20% of which are singletons, and about 2% rests with the top ten. Source material: axillary lymph node tissue. The receptors shown here come from a female donor with breast cancer. Some clones in this sample may be carry-over from other donors' samples. Both conserved end residues are trimmed from each CDR3.

v_gene: TRBV2
CDR3aa: DSSEDGDYEQY

v_gene: TRBV6-1
CDR3aa: ASSWAGGELF

v_gene: TRBV5-1
CDR3aa: ASSVSDYTDTQY

v_gene: TRBV5-4
CDR3aa: ASRPGPSQETQY

v_gene: TRBV27
CDR3aa: ASRDSYYGYT

v_gene: TRBV7-9
CDR3aa: ASSLEGGEKLF

v_gene: TRBV28
CDR3aa: ASSPGLGNEKLF

v_gene: TRBV6-1
CDR3aa: ASSDPGAKAYNEQF

v_gene: TRBV6-1
CDR3aa: ASRGSGKRSYEQY

v_gene: TRBV3-1
CDR3aa: ASSRGQSSYNSPLH

v_gene: TRBV7-9
CDR3aa: ASSLVGGGTGELF

v_gene: TRBV19
CDR3aa: ASSIRRGEGYGYT

v_gene: TRBV2
CDR3aa: ASRGQGAYNEQF

v_gene: TRBV27
CDR3aa: ASSPHPNTEAF

v_gene: TRBV15
CDR3aa: ATSGRDVATDTQY

v_gene: TRBV19
CDR3aa: ASSKYGGLWPYNEQF

v_gene: TRBV27
CDR3aa: ASSNRGSADTQY

v_gene: TRBV9
CDR3aa: ASSSGTAVDLAQY

v_gene: TRBV2
CDR3aa: ATVADFSTDTQY

v_gene: TRBV5-1
CDR3aa: ASRHTMGLAGQETQY

v_gene: TRBV7-3
CDR3aa: ASSRTSGPYEQY

v_gene: TRBV20-1
CDR3aa: SAYGDGGPYEQY

v_gene: TRBV28
CDR3aa: ASSLSISNEQF

v_gene: TRBV20-1
CDR3aa: SASPFKGGEKLF

v_gene: TRBV7-9
CDR3aa: ASSSTQGAFSYEQY

v_gene: TRBV7-3
CDR3aa: ASQSGAGVYGYT

v_gene: TRBV28
CDR3aa: ASSFSGALSSEQF

v_gene: TRBV14
CDR3aa: ASSHQHLGTIDNEQF

v_gene: TRBV27
CDR3aa: ASSLWGASGYGCT

v_gene: TRBV6-2/TRBV6-3
CDR3aa: ASSRGQGARNEQF

v_gene: TRBV20-1
CDR3aa: SARPGGFSNQPQH

v_gene: TRBV27
CDR3aa: ASSWGQGFTYEQY

v_gene: TRBV28
CDR3aa: ATQAGGTIETQY

v_gene: TRBV28
CDR3aa: ASTAPDRANYGYT

v_gene: TRBV4-1
CDR3aa: ASSQEDRAGETQY

v_gene: TRBV12-3/TRBV12-4
CDR3aa: ASSPLGGVYNEQF

v_gene: TRBV7-2
CDR3aa: ASRLVGQNSNQPQH

v_gene: TRBV27
CDR3aa: ASSFPGLAVQF

v_gene: TRBV7-2
CDR3aa: ASSLPGTVLAKNIQY

v_gene: TRBV10-1
CDR3aa: ASRSGLAGDEQY

v_gene: TRBV28
CDR3aa: ASRPRLGQQEQY

v_gene: TRBV7-3
CDR3aa: ASSLEAGRGYGYT

v_gene: TRBV29-1
CDR3aa: SVEEGLAGGPGETQY

v_gene: TRBV18
CDR3aa: ASSPPRGLNTGELF

v_gene: TRBV11-2
CDR3aa: ASSLAAGDLYEQY

v_gene: TRBV20-1
CDR3aa: SARPSGGNIQY

v_gene: TRBV12-3/TRBV12-4
CDR3aa: ASSLARETQY

v_gene: TRBV7-8
CDR3aa: ASSLRSRAASGTYEQY

v_gene: TRBV30
CDR3aa: AWSGASSYNEQF

v_gene: TRBV10-3
CDR3aa: AISERAGTTPYT

v_gene: TRBV30
CDR3aa: AWSVWAASTDTQY